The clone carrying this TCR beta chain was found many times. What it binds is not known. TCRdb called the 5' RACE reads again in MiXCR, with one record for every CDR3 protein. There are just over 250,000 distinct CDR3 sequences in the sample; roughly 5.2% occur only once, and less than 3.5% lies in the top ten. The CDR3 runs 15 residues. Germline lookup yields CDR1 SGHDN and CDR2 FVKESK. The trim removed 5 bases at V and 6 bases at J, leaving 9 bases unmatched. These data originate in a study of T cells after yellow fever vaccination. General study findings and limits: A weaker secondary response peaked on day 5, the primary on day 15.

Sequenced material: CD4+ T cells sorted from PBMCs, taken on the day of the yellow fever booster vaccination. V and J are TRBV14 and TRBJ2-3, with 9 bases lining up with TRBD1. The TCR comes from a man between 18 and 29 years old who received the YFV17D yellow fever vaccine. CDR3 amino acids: CASSNPGQGADTQYF. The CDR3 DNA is TGTGCCAGCAGCAACCCGGGACAGGGAGCGGATACGCAGTATTTT.